This T cell receptor (beta chain) was obtained from a study of T cell responses to AZD1222 COVID-19 vaccine. Study-level background: Second-dose timings of about 4 or about 12 weeks were pooled.

Germline lookup yields CDR1 SQVTM and CDR2 ANQGSEA. The CDR3 has 16 amino acids. Trimming took 6 bases from V and 0 from J, leaving 20 bases between them. Profiling relied on immunoSEQ multiplex PCR, and the TCRdb table lists in-frame clones only, not all of them. The sample consists of roughly 150,000 clones, 90% to 95% of them appearing once. General study results and limits: Repertoires in all cases were sampled only once the peak T cell response had passed.

Points on this clone: What it recognizes is unknown.

The sample consisted of peripheral blood, taken on day 0 of AZD1222 vaccination. This clonotype originated in an adult in good health. The chain is built from TRBV29-1 and TRBJ1-1; the D gene is possibly TRBD1 (5 bases). The CDR3 is CSVIGTRQVMNTEAFF. The CDR3 bases are TGCAGCGTCATTGGGACCCGCCAAGTTATGAACACTGAAGCTTTCTTT.